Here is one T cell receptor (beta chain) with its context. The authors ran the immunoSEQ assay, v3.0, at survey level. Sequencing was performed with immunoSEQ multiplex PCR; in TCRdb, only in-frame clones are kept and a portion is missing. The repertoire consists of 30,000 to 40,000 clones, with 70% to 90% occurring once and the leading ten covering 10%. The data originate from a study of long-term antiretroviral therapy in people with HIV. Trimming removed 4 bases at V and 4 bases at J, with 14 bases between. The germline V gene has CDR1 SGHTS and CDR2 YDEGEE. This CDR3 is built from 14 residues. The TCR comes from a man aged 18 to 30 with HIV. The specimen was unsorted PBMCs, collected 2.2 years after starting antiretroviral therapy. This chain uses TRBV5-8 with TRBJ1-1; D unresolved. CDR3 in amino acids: CASSPILGGTEAFF. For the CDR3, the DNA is TGTGCCAGCAGCCCGATTCTGGGCGGCACTGAAGCTTTCTTT.